This TCR beta chain was recorded in a study of control samples from healthy donors and cancer patients. TCRdb's table, derived via immunoSEQ multiplex PCR, lists solely in-frame clones and lacks some. The table shows fewer than 95,000 clones, with 86% occurring only once. Per germline, CDR1 SGHRS and CDR2 YFSETQ. The CDR3 extends over 14 amino acids. V was trimmed by 2 bases and J by 2 bases, leaving 9 bases between them. The chain has TRBV5-1 and TRBJ2-3; perhaps D is TRBD1 or TRBD2 (6 bases each). Sample: blood. This TCR came from a woman aged 45-65 years in good health. Written as DNA, the CDR3 is TGCGCCAGCAGCTTCGGGGGCTACACAGATACGCAGTATTTT. It yields the protein CASSFGGYTDTQYF.